Below, 15 T cell receptor beta chains from the same sample are listed, as sequenced in a study of blood T cells in healthy people across ages. It was with a sample-barcoded 5' primer and a J-beta primer mix that a second PCR of roughly 7 to 11 cycles was run. A single record per CDR3 protein comes from TCRdb applying MiXCR to the 5' RACE reads. The sample holds hundreds of thousands of distinct CDR3 sequences; approximately 25% are singletons and the top ten take 9.4%. These data were likewise used in another study, on T cells of mothers and their children.

Input material: blood. These TCRs come from a boy aged 5 to 17 in good health.

This clonotype turned up a few times. The V gene is TRBV7-6, the J gene TRBJ1-2; 7 nucleotides align to TRBD1. V lost 5 bases and J lost 5; bases outside the gene matches: 8. Germline CDR1 reads SGHVS; CDR2 reads FNYEAQ. CDR3 length: 14 residues. CDR3 sequence: CASSADRVSYGYTF. The CDR3 DNA reads TGTGCCAGCAGCGCCGACAGGGTATCATATGGCTACACCTTC.

This chain connects TRBV2 to TRBJ2-3; TRBD2 matches 7 bases. Losses at the gene ends were 3 bases for V and 4 bases for J; bases not matched to a gene: 4. The CDR3 has 14 residues. The V gene's germline CDR1 is SNHLY and CDR2 FYNNEI. This CDR3 is CASSDLGGADTQYF. For the CDR3, the DNA is TGTGCCAGCAGTGACCTGGGGGGGGCAGATACGCAGTATTTT.

This chain links TRBV24-1 with TRBJ2-5; unclear D gene. The end of the DNA aligns better with TRBJ2-1, so the J call may be wrong. Germline CDR1 is KGHDR and CDR2 is SFDVKD. The CDR3 covers 16 residues. CDR3 coding DNA: TGTGCCACCAGTCTTTCATCTCCCAAGAGGTCCAATGAGCAGTTCTTC. It is translated as CATSLSSPKRSNEQFF.

The chain links TRBV4-3 to TRBJ2-5; tentatively, D is TRBD2 (6 bases). The last part of the DNA fits TRBJ2-7 better; the J call may be wrong. Germline V gene sequence: CDR1 LGHNA, CDR2 YSLEER. The length of the CDR3 is 16 residues. DNA of the CDR3: TGCGCCAGCAGCCAAGATGCGGGGCCGACATATTACGAGCAGTACTTC. It translates to CASSQDAGPTYYEQYF.

This clonotype was counted only a few times. The rearrangement uses TRBV10-3 and TRBJ2-7; a weak D match, TRBD2 (5 bases). Trimming pared 2 bases from V and 1 base from J, leaving 6 bases between. Per germline, CDR1 ENHRY and CDR2 SYGVKD. The CDR3 has 13 residues. DNA for the CDR3: TGTGCCATCAGTGAGGAGGGATCCTACGAGCAGTACTTC. As protein: CAISEEGSYEQYF.

The J gene is TRBJ2-3, the V gene TRBV11-1; the D gene is possibly TRBD2 (5 bases). CDR1 is SGHAT and CDR2 is FQDESV in the germline V gene (reference sequence). Trimming took off 5 bases at V and 2 bases at J, with 11 bases between the two ends. The CDR3 is made up of 14 amino acids. The CDR3 protein is CASSRGLATDTQYF. The CDR3 DNA is TGTGCCAGCAGCCGGGGATTAGCCACAGATACGCAGTATTTT.

V is TRBV29-1 and J is TRBJ2-1; D is ambiguous. Germline V lookup: CDR1 SQVTM, CDR2 ANQGSEA. Deletions cut 6 bases from V and 0 bases from J, with 15 bases between. The CDR3 contains 15 residues. The CDR3 coding sequence is TGCAGCGTGTTGCCAGGCGTTAGCTCCTACAATGAGCAGTTCTTC. Its protein is CSVLPGVSSYNEQFF.

This clonotype was recorded a few times. The rearrangement uses TRBV5-1 and TRBJ2-5, with 11 nucleotides matching TRBD2. The DNA end is more similar to TRBJ2-1, so the J call may be wrong. This CDR3 is 14 amino acids long. The germline V gene has CDR1 SGHRS and CDR2 YFSETQ. The CDR3 DNA follows: TGCGCCAGCAGAGTGGTAGCGGGAGGGCATGAGCAGTTCTTC. It yields the protein CASRVVAGGHEQFF.

This clonotype was counted between two and nine times. The chain uses TRBV29-1 and TRBJ2-5; no reliable D call. The J call could be wrong; TRBJ2-7 is a better fit for the DNA end. The CDR3 runs 15 residues. The germline V gene encodes CDR1 SQVTM and CDR2 ANQGSEA. The CDR3 here is CSVEIDQDLSYEQYF. CDR3 sequence (DNA): TGCAGCGTTGAAATAGATCAGGACCTCTCCTACGAGCAGTACTTC.

This chain joins TRBV7-9 and TRBJ2-5; D may be TRBD2 (6 bases). The J call is uncertain, as TRBJ2-1 better fits the DNA end. This CDR3 comprises 17 residues. In germline, CDR1 is SEHNR, CDR2 FQNEAQ (reference sequence). The CDR3 coding sequence is TGTGCCAGCAGCCTCCTCCGGGACTTACACACCTACAATGAGCAGTTCTTC. Its translation is CASSLLRDLHTYNEQFF.

DNA for the CDR3: TGTGCCAGCAGCTCCATCATAGGGAAACAGGTTCTTAACTATGGCTACACCTTC. It encodes CASSSIIGKQVLNYGYTF. The V gene is TRBV7-9, the J gene TRBJ1-2, with D perhaps matching TRBD1 (5 bases). CDR3 length equals 18 residues. V was clipped by 4 bases and J by 1 base, with 22 bases between them. Per germline, CDR1 SEHNR and CDR2 FQNEAQ (reference sequence).

This rearrangement joins TRBV20-1 to TRBJ2-3; 9 bases line up with TRBD2. Trimming at V came to 5 bases and at J to 2 bases, leaving 8 bases not matched to a gene. CDR1 and CDR2 from the germline V gene are DFQATT and SNEGSKA (reference sequence). CDR3 length equals 15 residues. The DNA for the CDR3 is TGCAGTGCTTGGGCTAGCGGGGAGTTCACAGATACGCAGTATTTT. This codes for CSAWASGEFTDTQYF.

This clonotype turned up a few times. The junction departs from the called germline gene at one end, perhaps through a read error. The gene calls are TRBV4-3 and TRBJ2-4; 10 bases align to TRBD2. CDR1 is LGHNA, CDR2 YSLEER, per germline. The CDR3 is 17 amino acids. CDR3 DNA sequence: TGCGCCAGCAACCAAGATGGGGGAGGGACTAGCGTGAACATTCAGTACTTC. Encoded protein: CASNQDGGGTSVNIQYF.

The gene calls are TRBV4-3 and TRBJ2-3, with 12 nucleotides matching TRBD2. Per germline, CDR1 LGHNA and CDR2 YSLEER. Trimming took 2 bases from V and 2 from J; bases not matched to a gene: 11. This CDR3 has 19 residues. The CDR3 DNA is TGCGCCAGCAGCCAATCCGGACTAGCGGGGTCTTCTAACACAGATACGCAGTATTTT. This encodes CASSQSGLAGSSNTDTQYF.

This chain joins TRBV11-2 and TRBJ1-2; TRBD1 is a possible D gene (5 bases). CDR3 length equals 15 residues. Trimming took off 0 bases at V and 4 bases at J, with 12 bases between the two ends. The germline CDR1 and CDR2 sequences are SGHAT and FQNNGV. The CDR3: CASSLDRVPLYGYTF. The CDR3 coding sequence is TGTGCCAGCAGCTTAGACAGGGTACCCCTCTATGGCTACACCTTC.